The present entry profiles one T cell receptor (beta chain) with its context. Its antigen is not known. The entry originates in a study of cytomegalovirus exposure and HLA in healthy donors. General study findings and limits: Presence/absence results assume similar sequencing depth per donor, which may not hold.

V was pared by 4 bases and J by 4 bases, with 13 bases between. The germline V gene has CDR1 SQVTM and CDR2 ANQGSEA. The CDR3 totals 13 residues. The PCR had 60 Vbeta and 13 Jbeta primers. Assay: immunoSEQ multiplex PCR; the TCRdb copy retains only in-frame clones and omits some. The repertoire holds about 110,000 clones, with 82% as singletons. The V gene is TRBV29-1, the J gene TRBJ2-5; weak D call: TRBD1 (5 bases). Sequencing was performed on PBMCs. This receptor was identified in a man aged 25 to 45 in good health and CMV-seropositive. CDR3 sequence (DNA): TGCAGCGTTGGGGGCAGGGCGTCAGAGACCCAGTACTTC. The encoded protein is CSVGGRASETQYF. Full variable domain (outside the CDR3, taken from reference TRBV29-1 and TRBJ2-5): SAVISQKPSRDICQRGTSLTIQCQVDSQVTMMFWYRQQPGQSLTLIATANQGSEATYESGFVIDKFPISRPNLTFSTLTVSNMSPEDSSIYLCSVGGRASETQYFGPGTRLLVL.